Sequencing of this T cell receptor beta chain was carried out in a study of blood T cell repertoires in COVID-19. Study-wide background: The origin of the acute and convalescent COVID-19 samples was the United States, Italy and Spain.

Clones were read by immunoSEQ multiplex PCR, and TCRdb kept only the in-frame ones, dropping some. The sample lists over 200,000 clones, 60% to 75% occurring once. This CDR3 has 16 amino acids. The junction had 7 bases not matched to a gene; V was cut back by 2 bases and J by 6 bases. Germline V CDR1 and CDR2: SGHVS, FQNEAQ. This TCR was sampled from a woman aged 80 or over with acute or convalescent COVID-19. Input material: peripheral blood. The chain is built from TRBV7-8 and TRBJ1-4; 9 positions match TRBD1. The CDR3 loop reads CASSLNSGQGYEKLFF. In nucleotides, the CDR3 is TGTGCCAGCAGCTTAAATTCGGGACAGGGATATGAAAAACTGTTTTTT.